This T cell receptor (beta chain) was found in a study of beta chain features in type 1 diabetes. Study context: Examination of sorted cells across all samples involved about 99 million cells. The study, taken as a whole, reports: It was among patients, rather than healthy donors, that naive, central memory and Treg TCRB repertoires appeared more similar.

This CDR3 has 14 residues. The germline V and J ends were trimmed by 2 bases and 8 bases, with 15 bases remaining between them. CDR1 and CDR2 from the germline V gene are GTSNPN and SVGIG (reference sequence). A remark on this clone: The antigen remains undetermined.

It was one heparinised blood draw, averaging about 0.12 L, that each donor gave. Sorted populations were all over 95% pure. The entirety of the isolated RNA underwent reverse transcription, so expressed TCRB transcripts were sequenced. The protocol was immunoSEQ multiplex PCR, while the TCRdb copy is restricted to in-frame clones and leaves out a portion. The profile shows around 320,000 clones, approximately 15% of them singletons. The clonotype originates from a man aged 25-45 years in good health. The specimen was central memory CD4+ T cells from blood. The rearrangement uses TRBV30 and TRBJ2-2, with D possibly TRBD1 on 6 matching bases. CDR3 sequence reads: CAWSRGEQGGELFF. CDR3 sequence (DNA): TGTGCCTGGAGTCGAGGGGAACAGGGAGGGGAGCTGTTTTTT.